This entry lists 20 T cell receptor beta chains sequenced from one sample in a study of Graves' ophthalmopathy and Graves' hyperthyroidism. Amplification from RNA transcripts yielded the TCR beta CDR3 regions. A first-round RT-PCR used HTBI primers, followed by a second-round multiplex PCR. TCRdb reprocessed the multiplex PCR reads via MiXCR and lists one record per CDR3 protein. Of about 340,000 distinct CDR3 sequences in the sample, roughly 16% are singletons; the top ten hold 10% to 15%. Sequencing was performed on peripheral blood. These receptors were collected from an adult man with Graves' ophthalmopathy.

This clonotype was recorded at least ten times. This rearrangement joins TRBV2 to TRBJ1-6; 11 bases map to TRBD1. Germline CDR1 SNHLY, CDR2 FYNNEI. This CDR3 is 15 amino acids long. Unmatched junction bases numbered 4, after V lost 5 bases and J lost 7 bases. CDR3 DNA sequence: TGTGCCAGCAGTACCGGGACAGGGGGAAATTCACCCCTCCACTTT. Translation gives CASSTGTGGNSPLHF. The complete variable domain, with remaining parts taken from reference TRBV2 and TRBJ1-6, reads EPEVTQTPSHQVTQMGQEVILRCVPISNHLYFYWYRQILGQKVEFLVSFYNNEISEKSEIFDDQFSVERPDGSNFTLKIRSTKLEDSAMYFCASSTGTGGNSPLHFGNGTRLTVT.

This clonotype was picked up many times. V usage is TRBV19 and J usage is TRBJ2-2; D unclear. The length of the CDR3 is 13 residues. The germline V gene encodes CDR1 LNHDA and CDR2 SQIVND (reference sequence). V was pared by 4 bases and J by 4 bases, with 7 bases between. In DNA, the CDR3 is TGTGCCAGTAGTACCAGTGGCACCGGGGAGCTGTTTTTT. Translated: CASSTSGTGELFF. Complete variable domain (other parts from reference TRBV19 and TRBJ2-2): DGGITQSPKYLFRKEGQNVTLSCEQNLNHDAMYWYRQDPGQGLRLIYYSQIVNDFQKGDIAEGYSVSREKKESFPLTVTSAQKNPTAFYLCASSTSGTGELFFGEGSRLTVL.

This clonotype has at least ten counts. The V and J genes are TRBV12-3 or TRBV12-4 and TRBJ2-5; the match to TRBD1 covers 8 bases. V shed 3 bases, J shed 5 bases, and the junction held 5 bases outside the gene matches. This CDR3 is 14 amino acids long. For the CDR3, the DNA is TGTGCCAGCAGTTTGACAGGGGAGCGGGAGACCCAGTACTTC. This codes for CASSLTGERETQYF.

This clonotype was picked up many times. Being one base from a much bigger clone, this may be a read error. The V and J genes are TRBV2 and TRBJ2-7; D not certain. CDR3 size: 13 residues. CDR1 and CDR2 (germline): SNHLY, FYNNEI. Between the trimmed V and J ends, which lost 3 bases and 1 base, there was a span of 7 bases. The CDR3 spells CASSDEASYEQYF. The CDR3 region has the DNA TGTGCCAGCAGTGACGAAGCGTCCTACGAGCAGTACTTC.

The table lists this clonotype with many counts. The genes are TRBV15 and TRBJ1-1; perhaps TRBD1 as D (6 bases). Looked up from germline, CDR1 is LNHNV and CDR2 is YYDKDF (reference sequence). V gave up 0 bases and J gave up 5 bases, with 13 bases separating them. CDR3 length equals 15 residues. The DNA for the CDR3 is TGTGCCACCAGCAGAGAAGTTGGGGGGCGAACTGAAGCTTTCTTT. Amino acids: CATSREVGGRTEAFF.

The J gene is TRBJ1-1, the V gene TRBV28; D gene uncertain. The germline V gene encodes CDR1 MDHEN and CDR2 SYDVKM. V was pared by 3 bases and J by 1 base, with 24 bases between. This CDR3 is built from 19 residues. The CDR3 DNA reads TGTGCCAGCAGTTTTAATGCACGTAAAGAAGCCGGGAAGAACACTGAAGCTTTCTTT. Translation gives CASSFNARKEAGKNTEAFF.

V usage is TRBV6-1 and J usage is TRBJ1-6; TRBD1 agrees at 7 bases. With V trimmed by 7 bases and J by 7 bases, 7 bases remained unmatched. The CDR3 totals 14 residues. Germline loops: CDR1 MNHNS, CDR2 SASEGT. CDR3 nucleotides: TGTGCCAGCAAAGTGACAGGGCGGAATTCACCCCTCCACTTT. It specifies CASKVTGRNSPLHF.

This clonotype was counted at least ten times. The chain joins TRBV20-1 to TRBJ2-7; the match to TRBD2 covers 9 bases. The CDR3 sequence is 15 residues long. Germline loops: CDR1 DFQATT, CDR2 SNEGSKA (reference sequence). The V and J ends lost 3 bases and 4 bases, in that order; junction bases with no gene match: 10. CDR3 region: CSASRRRGGMYEQYF. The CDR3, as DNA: TGCAGTGCTAGTCGCCGGCGGGGGGGGATGTACGAGCAGTACTTC.

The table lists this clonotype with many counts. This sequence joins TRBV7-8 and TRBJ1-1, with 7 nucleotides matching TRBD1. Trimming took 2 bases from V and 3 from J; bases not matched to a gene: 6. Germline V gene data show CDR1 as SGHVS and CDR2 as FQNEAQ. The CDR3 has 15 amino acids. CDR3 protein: CASSLTGTEYTEAFF. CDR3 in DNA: TGTGCCAGCAGCTTAACGGGGACAGAGTACACTGAAGCTTTCTTT.

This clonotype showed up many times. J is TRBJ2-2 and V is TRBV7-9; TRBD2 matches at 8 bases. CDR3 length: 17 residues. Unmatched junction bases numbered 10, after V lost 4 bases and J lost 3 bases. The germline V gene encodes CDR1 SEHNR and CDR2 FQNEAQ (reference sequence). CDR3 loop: CASSSISGSRYTGELFF. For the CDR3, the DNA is TGTGCCAGCAGCTCAATAAGCGGGAGCAGGTACACCGGGGAGCTGTTTTTT.

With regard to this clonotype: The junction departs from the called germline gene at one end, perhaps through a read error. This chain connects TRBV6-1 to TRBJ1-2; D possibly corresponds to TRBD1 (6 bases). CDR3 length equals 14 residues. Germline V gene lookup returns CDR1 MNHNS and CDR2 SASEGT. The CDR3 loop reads CANSEHDRFYGYTF. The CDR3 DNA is TGTGCCAACAGTGAACACGACAGGTTCTATGGCTACACCTTC.

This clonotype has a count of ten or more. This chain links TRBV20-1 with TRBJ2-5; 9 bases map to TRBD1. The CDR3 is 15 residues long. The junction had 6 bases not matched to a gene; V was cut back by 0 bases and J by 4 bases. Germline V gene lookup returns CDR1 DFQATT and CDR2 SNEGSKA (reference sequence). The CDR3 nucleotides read TGCAGTGCTAGAGATTACAGGGGGCGCCCAGAGACCCAGTACTTC. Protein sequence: CSARDYRGRPETQYF.

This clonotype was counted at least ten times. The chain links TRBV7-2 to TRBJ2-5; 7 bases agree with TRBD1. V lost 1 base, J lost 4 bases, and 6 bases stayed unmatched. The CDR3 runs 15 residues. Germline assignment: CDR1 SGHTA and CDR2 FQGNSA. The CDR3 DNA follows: TGTGCCAGCAGCTTAGACAGGGGAAGAATAGAGACCCAGTACTTC. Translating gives CASSLDRGRIETQYF.

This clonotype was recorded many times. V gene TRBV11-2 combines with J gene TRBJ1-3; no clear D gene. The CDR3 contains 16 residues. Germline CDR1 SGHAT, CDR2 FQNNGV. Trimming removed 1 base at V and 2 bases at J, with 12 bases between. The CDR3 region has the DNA TGTGCCAGCAGCTTAGTTTTGGGAATTCCTGGAAACACCATATATTTT. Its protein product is CASSLVLGIPGNTIYF.

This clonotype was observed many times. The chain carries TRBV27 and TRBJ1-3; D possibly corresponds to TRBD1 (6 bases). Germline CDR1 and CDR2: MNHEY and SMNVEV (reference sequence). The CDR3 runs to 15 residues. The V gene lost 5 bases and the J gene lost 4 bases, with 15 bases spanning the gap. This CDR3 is CASSLRGSLGNTIYF. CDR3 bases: TGTGCCAGCAGTCTCAGGGGTTCTCTGGGAAACACCATATATTTT.

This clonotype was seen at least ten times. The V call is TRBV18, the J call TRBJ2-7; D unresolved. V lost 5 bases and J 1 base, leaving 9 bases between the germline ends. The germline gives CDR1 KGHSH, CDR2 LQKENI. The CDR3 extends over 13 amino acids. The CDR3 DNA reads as TGTGCCAGCTCAGAACAGACATCCTACGAGCAGTACTTC. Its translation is CASSEQTSYEQYF.

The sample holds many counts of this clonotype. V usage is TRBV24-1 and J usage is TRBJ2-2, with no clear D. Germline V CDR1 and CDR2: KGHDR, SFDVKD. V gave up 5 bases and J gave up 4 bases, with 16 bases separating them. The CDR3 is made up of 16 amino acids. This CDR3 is CATSGAGPSFTGELFF. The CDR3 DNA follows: TGTGCCACCAGTGGTGCCGGGCCTAGTTTCACCGGGGAGCTGTTTTTT.

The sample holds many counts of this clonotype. This CDR3 reads CASMGPASGANVLTF. The CDR3, as DNA: TGTGCCAGCATGGGACCGGCCTCTGGGGCCAACGTCCTGACTTTC. The gene calls are TRBV27 and TRBJ2-6; D might be TRBD1 or TRBD2, each matching 5 bases. The V end lost 7 bases, the J end lost 0 bases, and 10 bases lay between the germline ends. Germline V CDR1 and CDR2: MNHEY, SMNVEV (reference sequence). The CDR3 is 15 amino acids.

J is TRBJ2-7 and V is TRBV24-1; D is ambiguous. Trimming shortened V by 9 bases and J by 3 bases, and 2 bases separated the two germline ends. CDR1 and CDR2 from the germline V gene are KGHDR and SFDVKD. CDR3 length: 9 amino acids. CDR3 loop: CATLYEQYF. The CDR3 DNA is TGTGCCACCCTCTACGAGCAGTACTTC.

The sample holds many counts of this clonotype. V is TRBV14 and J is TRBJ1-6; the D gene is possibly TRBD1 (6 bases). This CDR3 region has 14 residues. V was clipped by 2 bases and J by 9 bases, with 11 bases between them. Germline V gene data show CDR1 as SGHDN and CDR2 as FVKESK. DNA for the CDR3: TGTGCCAGCAGCCAATCAGGGGTTAGTTCACCCCTCCACTTT. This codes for CASSQSGVSSPLHF. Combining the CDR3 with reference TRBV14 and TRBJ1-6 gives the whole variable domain EAGVTQFPSHSVIEKGQTVTLRCDPISGHDNLYWYRRVMGKEIKFLLHFVKESKQDESGMPNNRFLAERTGGTYSTLKVQPAELEDSGVYFCASSQSGVSSPLHFGNGTRLTVT.